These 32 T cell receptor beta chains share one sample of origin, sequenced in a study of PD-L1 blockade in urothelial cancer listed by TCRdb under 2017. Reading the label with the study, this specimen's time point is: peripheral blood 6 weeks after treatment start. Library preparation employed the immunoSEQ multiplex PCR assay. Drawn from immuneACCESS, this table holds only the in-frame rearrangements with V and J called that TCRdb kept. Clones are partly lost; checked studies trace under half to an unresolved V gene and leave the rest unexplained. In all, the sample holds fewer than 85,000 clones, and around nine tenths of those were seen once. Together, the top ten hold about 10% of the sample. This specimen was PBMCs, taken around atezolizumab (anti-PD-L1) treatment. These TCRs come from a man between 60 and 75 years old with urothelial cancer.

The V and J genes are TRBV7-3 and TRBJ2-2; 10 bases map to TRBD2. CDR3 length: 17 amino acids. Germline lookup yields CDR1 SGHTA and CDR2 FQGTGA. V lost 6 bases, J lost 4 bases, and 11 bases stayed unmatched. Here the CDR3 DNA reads TGTGCCAGCAGGACCGGGCTAGCGGGAGACGGCACCGGGGAGCTGTTTTTT. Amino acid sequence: CASRTGLAGDGTGELFF.

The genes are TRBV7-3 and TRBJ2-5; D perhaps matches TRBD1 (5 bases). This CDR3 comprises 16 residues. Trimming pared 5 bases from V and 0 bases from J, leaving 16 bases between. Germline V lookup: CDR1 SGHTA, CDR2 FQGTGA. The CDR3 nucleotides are TGTGCCAGCAGCCGACAAGGGGTTCTGTACCAAGAGACCCAGTACTTC. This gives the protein CASSRQGVLYQETQYF.

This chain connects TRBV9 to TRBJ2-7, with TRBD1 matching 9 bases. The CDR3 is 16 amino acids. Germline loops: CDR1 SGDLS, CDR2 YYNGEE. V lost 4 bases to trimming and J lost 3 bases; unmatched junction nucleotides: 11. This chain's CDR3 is CASSIGTGISSYEQYF. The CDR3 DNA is TGTGCCAGCAGCATAGGGACAGGGATTTCTAGCTACGAGCAGTACTTC.

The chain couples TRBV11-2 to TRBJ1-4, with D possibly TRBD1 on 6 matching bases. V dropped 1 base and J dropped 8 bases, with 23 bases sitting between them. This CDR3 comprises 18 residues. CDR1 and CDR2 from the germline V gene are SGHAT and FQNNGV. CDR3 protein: CASSLGRLEIGQKEKLFF. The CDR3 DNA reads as TGTGCCAGCAGCTTAGGTCGCTTAGAGATCGGACAGAAGGAAAAACTGTTTTTT.

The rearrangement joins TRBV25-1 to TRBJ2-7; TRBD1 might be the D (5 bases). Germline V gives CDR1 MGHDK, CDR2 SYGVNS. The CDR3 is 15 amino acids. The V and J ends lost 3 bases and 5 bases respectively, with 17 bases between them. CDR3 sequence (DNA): TGTGCCAGCAGTGACCCACCAGGACATAGAAACGAGCAGTACTTC. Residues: CASSDPPGHRNEQYF.

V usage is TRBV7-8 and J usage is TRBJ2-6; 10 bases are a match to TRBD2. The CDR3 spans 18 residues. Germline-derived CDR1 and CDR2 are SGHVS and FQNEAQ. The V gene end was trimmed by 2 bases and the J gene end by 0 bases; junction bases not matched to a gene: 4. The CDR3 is CASSLTSGTISGANVLTF. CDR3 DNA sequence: TGTGCCAGCAGCTTAACTAGCGGGACCATCTCTGGGGCCAACGTCCTGACTTTC.

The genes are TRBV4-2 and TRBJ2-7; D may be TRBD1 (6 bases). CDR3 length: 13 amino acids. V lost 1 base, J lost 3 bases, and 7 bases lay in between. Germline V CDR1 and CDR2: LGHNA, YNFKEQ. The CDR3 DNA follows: TGTGCCAGCAGCCAAGGAGGGGGCTACGAGCAGTACTTC. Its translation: CASSQGGGYEQYF.

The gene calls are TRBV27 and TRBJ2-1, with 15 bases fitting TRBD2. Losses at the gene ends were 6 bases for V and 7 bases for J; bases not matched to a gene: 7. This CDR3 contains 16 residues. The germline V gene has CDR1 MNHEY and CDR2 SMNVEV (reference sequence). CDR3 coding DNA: TGTGCCAGCAGCCAACGGACTAGCGGGAGGGGGAATGAGCAGTTCTTC. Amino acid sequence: CASSQRTSGRGNEQFF.

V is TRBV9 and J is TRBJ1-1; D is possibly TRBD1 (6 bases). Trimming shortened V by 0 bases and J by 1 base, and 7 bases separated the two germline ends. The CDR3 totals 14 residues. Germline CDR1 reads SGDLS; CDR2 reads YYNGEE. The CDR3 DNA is TGTGCCAGCAGCGTAGGCAGGGGGAACACTGAAGCTTTCTTT. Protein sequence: CASSVGRGNTEAFF.

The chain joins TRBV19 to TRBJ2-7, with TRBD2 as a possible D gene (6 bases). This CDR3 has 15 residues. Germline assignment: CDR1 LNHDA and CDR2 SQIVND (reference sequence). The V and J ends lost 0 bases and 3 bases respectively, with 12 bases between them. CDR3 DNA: TGTGCCAGTAGTATAGATTTACGGGGGAACTACGAGCAGTACTTC. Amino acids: CASSIDLRGNYEQYF.

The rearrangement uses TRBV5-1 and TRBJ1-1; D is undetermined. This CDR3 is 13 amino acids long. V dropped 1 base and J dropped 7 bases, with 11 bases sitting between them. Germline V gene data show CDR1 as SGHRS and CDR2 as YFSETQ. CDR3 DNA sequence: TGCGCCAGCAGCTTGAGAGGAGGCCGTGAAGCTTTCTTT. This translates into CASSLRGGREAFF.

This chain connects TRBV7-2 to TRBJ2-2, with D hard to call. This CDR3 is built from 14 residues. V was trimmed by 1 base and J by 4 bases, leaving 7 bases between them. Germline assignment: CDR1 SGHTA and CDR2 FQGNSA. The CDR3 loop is CASSLGRGTGELFF. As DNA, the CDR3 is TGTGCCAGCAGCTTAGGTCGCGGCACCGGGGAGCTGTTTTTT.

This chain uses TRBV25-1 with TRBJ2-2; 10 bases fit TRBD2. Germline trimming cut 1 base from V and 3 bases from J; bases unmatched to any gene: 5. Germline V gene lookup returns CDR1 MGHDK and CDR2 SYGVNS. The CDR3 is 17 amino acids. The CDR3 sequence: CASSELSGRAYTGELFF. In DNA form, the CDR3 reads TGTGCCAGCAGTGAATTAAGCGGGAGGGCTTACACCGGGGAGCTGTTTTTT.

The CDR3 sequence: CASSLGQGVGGYTF. Here the CDR3 DNA reads TGTGCCAGCAGCTTAGGACAGGGCGTTGGGGGCTACACCTTC. This chain joins TRBV7-2 and TRBJ1-2; 7 nucleotides line up with TRBD1. Germline assignment: CDR1 SGHTA and CDR2 FQGNSA. V trimming: 1 base; J trimming: 8 bases; junction bases outside the gene matches: 7. CDR3 length equals 14 residues.

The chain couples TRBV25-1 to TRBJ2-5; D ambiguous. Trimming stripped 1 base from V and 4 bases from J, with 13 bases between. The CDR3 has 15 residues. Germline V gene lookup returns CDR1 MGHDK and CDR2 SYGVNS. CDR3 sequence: CASSEFSAKRETQYF. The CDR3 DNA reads TGTGCCAGCAGTGAATTTTCGGCGAAGCGAGAGACCCAGTACTTC.

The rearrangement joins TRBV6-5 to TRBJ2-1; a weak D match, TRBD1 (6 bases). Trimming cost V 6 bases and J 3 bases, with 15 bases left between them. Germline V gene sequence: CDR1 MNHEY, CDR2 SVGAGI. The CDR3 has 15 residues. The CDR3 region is CASRQPDRFYNEQFF. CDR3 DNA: TGTGCCAGCAGACAACCGGACAGATTCTACAATGAGCAGTTCTTC.

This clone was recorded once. The CDR3 sequence is CASSLERVVLGQPQHF. The DNA for the CDR3 is TGTGCCAGCAGTTTAGAGAGGGTGGTACTGGGTCAGCCCCAGCATTTT. The J gene is TRBJ1-5, the V gene TRBV28; D is ambiguous. V lost 2 bases and J lost 6, with 17 bases in between. Germline values: CDR1 MDHEN, CDR2 SYDVKM. The CDR3 is 16 amino acids.

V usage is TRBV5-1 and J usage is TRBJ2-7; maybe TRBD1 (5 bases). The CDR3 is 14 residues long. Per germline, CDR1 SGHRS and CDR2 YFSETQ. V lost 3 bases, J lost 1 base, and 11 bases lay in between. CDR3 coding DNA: TGCGCCAGCAGCTCCCAGACAGAATCCTACGAGCAGTACTTC. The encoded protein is CASSSQTESYEQYF.

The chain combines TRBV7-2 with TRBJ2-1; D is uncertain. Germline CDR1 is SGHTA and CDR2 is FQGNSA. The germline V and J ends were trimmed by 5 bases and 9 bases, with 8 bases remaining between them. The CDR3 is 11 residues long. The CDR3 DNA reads TGTGCCAGCAGCGTCGAGTCTGAGCAGTTCTTC. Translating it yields CASSVESEQFF. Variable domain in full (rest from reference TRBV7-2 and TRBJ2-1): GAGVSQSPSNKVTEKGKDVELRCDPISGHTALYWYRQSLGQGLEFLIYFQGNSAPDKSGLPSDRFSAERTGGSVSTLTIQRTQQEDSAVYLCASSVESEQFFGPGTRLTVL.

CDR3 sequence (DNA): TGTGCCAGTAGTATGGACTACCTGGTCGGGTCCTACACAGATACGCAGTATTTT. Translating it yields CASSMDYLVGSYTDTQYF. V usage is TRBV19 and J usage is TRBJ2-3, with TRBD2 as a possible D gene (6 bases). Germline V gives CDR1 LNHDA, CDR2 SQIVND (reference sequence). Trimming shortened V by 3 bases and J by 2 bases, and 21 bases separated the two germline ends. This CDR3 is built from 18 residues. Combining the CDR3 with reference TRBV19 and TRBJ2-3 gives the whole variable domain DGGITQSPKYLFRKEGQNVTLSCEQNLNHDAMYWYRQDPGQGLRLIYYSQIVNDFQKGDIAEGYSVSREKKESFPLTVTSAQKNPTAFYLCASSMDYLVGSYTDTQYFGPGTRLTVL.

CDR3 coding DNA: TGTGCCAGCAGCCCCACCGGGTCGGAGACCCAGTACTTC. Its protein is CASSPTGSETQYF. The rearrangement joins TRBV7-3 to TRBJ2-5, with unresolved D. Trimming removed 5 bases from V and 5 bases from J, with 12 bases in between. CDR3 size: 13 residues. CDR1 and CDR2 (germline): SGHTA, FQGTGA.

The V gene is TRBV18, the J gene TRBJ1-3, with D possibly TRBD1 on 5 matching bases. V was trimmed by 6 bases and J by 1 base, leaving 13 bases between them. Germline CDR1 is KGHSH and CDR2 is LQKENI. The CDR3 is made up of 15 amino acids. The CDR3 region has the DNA TGTGCCAGCTCCGACAGCCATCGTTCTGGAAACACCATATATTTT. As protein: CASSDSHRSGNTIYF.

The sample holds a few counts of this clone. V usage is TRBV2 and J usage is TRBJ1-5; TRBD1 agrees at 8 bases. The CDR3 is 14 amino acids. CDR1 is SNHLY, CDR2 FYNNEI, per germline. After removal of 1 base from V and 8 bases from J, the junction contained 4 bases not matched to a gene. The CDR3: CASSEGTGRKPQHF. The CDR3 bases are TGTGCCAGCAGTGAAGGGACAGGGAGAAAGCCCCAGCATTTT.

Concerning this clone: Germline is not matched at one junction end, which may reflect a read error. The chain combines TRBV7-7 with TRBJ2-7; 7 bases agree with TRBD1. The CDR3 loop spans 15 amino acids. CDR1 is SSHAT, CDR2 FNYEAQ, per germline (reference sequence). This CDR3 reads CASSLLGTVIYEQYF. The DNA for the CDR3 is TGTGCTAGCAGCTTACTAGGGACAGTGATCTACGAGCAGTACTTC.

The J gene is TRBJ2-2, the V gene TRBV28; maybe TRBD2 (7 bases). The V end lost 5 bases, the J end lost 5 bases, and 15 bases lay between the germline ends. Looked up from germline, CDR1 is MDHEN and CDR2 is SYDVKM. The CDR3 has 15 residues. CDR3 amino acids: CASSLPGGRTGELFF. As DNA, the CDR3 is TGTGCCAGCAGTCTCCCGGGGGGCAGGACCGGGGAGCTGTTTTTT.

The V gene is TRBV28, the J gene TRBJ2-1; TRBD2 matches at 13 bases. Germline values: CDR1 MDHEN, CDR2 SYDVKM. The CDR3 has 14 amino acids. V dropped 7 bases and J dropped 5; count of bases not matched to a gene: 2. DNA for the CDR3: TGTGCCAGCACGGGACTAGCGGGGAACAATGAGCAGTTCTTC. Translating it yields CASTGLAGNNEQFF. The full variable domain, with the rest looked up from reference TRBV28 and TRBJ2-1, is DVKVTQSSRYLVKRTGEKVFLECVQDMDHENMFWYRQDPGLGLRLIYFSYDVKMKEKGDIPEGYSVSREKKERFSLILESASTNQTSMYLCASTGLAGNNEQFFGPGTRLTVL.

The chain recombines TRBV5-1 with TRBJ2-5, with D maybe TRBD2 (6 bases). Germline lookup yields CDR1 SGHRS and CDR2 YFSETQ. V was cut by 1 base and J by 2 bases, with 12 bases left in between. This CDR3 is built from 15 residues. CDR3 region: CASSLTVGGQETQYF. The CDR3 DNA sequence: TGCGCCAGCAGCTTGACCGTGGGGGGACAAGAGACCCAGTACTTC.

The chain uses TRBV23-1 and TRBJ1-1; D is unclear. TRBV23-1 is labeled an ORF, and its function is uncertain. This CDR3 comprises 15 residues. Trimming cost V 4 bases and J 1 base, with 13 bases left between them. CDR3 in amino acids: CASSRAIRPNTEAFF. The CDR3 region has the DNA TGCGCCAGCAGTCGGGCGATTCGGCCGAACACTGAAGCTTTCTTT.

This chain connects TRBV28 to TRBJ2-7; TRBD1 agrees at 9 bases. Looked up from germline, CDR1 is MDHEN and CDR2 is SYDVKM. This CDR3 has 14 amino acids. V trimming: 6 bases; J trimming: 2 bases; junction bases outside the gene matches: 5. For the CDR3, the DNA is TGTGCCAGCAGGCCGGACAGGGGCCCCTACGAGCAGTACTTC. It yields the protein CASRPDRGPYEQYF.

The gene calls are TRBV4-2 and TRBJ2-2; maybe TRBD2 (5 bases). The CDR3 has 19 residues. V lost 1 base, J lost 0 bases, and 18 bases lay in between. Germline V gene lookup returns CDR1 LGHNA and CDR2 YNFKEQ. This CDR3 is CASSQVGRDTSSNTGELFF. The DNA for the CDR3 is TGTGCCAGCAGCCAAGTAGGACGGGATACTTCCTCGAACACCGGGGAGCTGTTTTTT.

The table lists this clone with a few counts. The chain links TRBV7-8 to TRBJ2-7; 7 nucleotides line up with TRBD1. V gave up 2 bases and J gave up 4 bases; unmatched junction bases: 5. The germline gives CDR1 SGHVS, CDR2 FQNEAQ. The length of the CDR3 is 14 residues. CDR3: CASSLKGAVYEQYF. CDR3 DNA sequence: TGTGCCAGCAGCTTAAAGGGGGCGGTGTACGAGCAGTACTTC.

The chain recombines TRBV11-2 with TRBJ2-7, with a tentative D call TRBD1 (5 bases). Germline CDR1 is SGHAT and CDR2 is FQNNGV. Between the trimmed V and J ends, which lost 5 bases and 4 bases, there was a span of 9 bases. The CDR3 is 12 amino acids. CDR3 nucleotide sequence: TGTGCCAGCAGCCCCGACAGTTACGAGCAGTACTTC. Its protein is CASSPDSYEQYF.